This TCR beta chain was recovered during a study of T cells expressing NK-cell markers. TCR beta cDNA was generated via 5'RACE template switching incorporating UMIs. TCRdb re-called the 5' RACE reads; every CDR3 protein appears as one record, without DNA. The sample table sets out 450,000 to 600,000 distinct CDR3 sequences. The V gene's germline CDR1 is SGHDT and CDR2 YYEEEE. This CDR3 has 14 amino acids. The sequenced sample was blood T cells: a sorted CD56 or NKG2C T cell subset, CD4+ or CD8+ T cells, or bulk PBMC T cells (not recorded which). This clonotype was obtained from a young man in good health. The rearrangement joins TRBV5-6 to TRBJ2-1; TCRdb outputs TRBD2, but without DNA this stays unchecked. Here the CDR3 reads CASSLGTSVYEQFF.